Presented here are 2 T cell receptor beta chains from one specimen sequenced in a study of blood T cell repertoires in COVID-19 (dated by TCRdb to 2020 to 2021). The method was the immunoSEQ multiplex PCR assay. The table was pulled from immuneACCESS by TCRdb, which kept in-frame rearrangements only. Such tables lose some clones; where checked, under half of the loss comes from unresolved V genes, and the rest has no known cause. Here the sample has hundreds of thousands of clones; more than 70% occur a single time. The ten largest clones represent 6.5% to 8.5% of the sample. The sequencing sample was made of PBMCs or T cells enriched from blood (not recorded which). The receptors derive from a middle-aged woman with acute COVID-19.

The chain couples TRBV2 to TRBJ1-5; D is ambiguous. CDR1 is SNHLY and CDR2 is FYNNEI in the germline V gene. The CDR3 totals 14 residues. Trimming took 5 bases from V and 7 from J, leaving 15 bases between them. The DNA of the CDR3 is TGTGCCAGCAGTCCCGCGTTGACTCCCCAGCCCCAGCATTTT. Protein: CASSPALTPQPQHF.

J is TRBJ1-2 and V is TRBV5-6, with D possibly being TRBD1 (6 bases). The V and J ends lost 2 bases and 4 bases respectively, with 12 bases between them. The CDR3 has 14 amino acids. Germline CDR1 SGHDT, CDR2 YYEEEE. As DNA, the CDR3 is TGTGCCAGCAGCTTACAGACAGGTGGCTATGGCTACACCTTC. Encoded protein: CASSLQTGGYGYTF.